Sequencing of this T cell receptor beta chain was carried out in a study of blood T cell repertoires in COVID-19. Study overall: Researchers got acute and convalescent COVID-19 samples from the United States, Italy and Spain. Nucleic acid was either cDNA or gDNA, and it came from T cells, B-cell-depleted T cells, or PBMCs.

The germline gives CDR1 SGHTA, CDR2 FQGNSA. The CDR3 covers 17 residues. J was trimmed by 5 bases and V by 0 bases; bases with no gene match: 12. In the source study's methods: By means of reference gene primer amplification, nucleated cell counts were estimated. TCRdb keeps only in-frame clones here, not all; method: immunoSEQ multiplex PCR. That table supplies the V and J calls and clone size; D and trimming were determined from the DNA. The data contain around 180,000 clones, about 85% of them singletons. The TCR was taken from a woman aged 25 to 39 with active or convalescent COVID-19. Sequenced material: peripheral blood. This chain links TRBV7-2 with TRBJ2-5; 7 bases fit TRBD1. The CDR3 sequence: CASSLAARGRVLETQYF. CDR3 nucleotides: TGTGCCAGCAGCTTAGCGGCCAGGGGGAGAGTTCTGGAGACCCAGTACTTC. The full variable domain, rest sourced from reference TRBV7-2 and TRBJ2-5, is GAGVSQSPSNKVTEKGKDVELRCDPISGHTALYWYRQSLGQGLEFLIYFQGNSAPDKSGLPSDRFSAERTGGSVSTLTIQRTQQEDSAVYLCASSLAARGRVLETQYFGPGTRLLVL.